This TCR beta chain was identified in a study of shared clonotypes between healthy human individuals. Whole-study findings and limits: Specimens sampled were limited to blood, with tissue repertoires likely differing. Since donors were few, the genetic and exposure-history diversity represented was limited. Non-shared clonotypes were found to have lower generation probabilities than the clonotypes that were shared by all four of the sorted-subset donors.

It was CD45RO-negative cells, positively selected for CCR7, that made up naive CD8 cells, with terminally differentiated effector memory CD45RA+ cells excluded. This clone appeared a few times. The antigen is not known. This sample also contains other DNA sequences that code for the same CDR3. Sorted-subset replicate PCRs used about 200 ng of genomic DNA. This amount corresponded to about 30,000 T cell genomes. Clones were read by immunoSEQ multiplex PCR, and TCRdb kept only the in-frame ones, dropping some. The repertoire has 1.5 million to 2.5 million clones, about 95% of them found once; the top ten carry 1.2%. Looked up from germline, CDR1 is SGHAT and CDR2 is FQNNGV. V dropped 1 base and J dropped 5 bases, with 3 bases sitting between them. The CDR3 consists of 12 residues.

This clonotype was obtained from a man aged 18-30 years in good health. The specimen was naive CD8+ T cells sorted from blood. This chain links TRBV11-2 with TRBJ2-1; no clear D. CDR3 nucleotides: TGTGCCAGCAGCTTAGGACACAATGAGCAGTTCTTC. Translating gives CASSLGHNEQFF.